Sequencing of this T cell receptor (beta chain) was carried out in a study of metastatic and nonmetastatic thyroid tumors. As for the study in general: The authors compared repertoires across blood and tumor or nodule tissue from malignant and benign thyroid patients.

Before thyroid surgery, none of the patients had received any treatment. TCRdb re-called clones via MiXCR from the PCR reads. The table records around 53,000 clones, approximately 17% of them present only once. This clone was counted ten times or more. Its antigen is not identified. V was pared by 3 bases and J by 7 bases, with 11 bases of the junction left unmatched. The CDR3 consists of 15 residues. The germline V gene encodes CDR1 LNHDA and CDR2 SQIVND (reference sequence). General study points: Within blood and tumor, benign nodules reportedly had significantly lower TCR beta diversity than malignant thyroid tumors did.

What was sequenced was blood. V is TRBV19 and J is TRBJ1-2, with TRBD1 matching 7 bases. The origin of this receptor is a female donor with papillary thyroid cancer or a benign thyroid nodule (not recorded which). Some clones in this sample may be carry-over from other donors' samples. Here the CDR3 DNA reads TGTGCCAGTAGTATTCAGGGGGTTCGTTCCCTTGGCTACACCTTC. This encodes CASSIQGVRSLGYTF.